The next 30 T cell receptor beta chains were all read from a single sample in a study of graft-versus-host responses after intestinal transplantation. Sequenced by immunoSEQ multiplex PCR; TCRdb stores in-frame clones only, minus some. This table has around 6,000 clones, around a third appearing once. The researchers put roughly 200,000 CFSE-labeled responder cells into plates with roughly 200,000 irradiated, violet-dye-labeled stimulator cells. The specimen comprised alloreactive CD8+ T cells from a mixed lymphocyte reaction culture, sampled before intestinal transplant. The subset denotes: CFSE-low proliferating T cells sorted from approximately six-day pre-transplant mixed lymphocyte reaction (GvH or HvG direction). The receptors come from a human patient who received an intestinal transplant.

This chain joins TRBV9 and TRBJ1-5, with TRBD1 matching 9 bases. This CDR3 has 14 amino acids. With 3 bases clipped from V and 7 bases from J, the junction kept 5 bases outside the gene matches. Per germline, CDR1 SGDLS and CDR2 YYNGEE. The CDR3 coding sequence is TGTGCCAGCAGCGCCGGGACAGGGTTCCAGCCCCAGCATTTT. Protein product: CASSAGTGFQPQHF.

V is TRBV19 and J is TRBJ2-2; the match to TRBD2 covers 7 bases. The CDR3 consists of 15 residues. Trimming cost V 2 bases and J 3 bases; bases outside gene matches: 3. Germline V lookup: CDR1 LNHDA, CDR2 SQIVND (reference sequence). The CDR3, as DNA: TGTGCCAGTAGTATATGGGCGGGGGACACCGGGGAGCTGTTTTTT. The encoded protein is CASSIWAGDTGELFF.

The V call is TRBV19, the J call TRBJ2-2; tentative D call: TRBD2 (5 bases). Germline values: CDR1 LNHDA, CDR2 SQIVND (reference sequence). The V end was cut by 5 bases, the J end by 6 bases, with 13 bases between. The CDR3 loop spans 14 amino acids. The CDR3 loop is CASSSGITAGELFF. The CDR3 nucleotides are TGTGCCAGTAGTTCGGGAATTACGGCCGGGGAGCTGTTTTTT.

This clone has more than one count but fewer than ten. The chain couples TRBV7-7 to TRBJ2-7, with a possible D match to TRBD1 (5 bases). Germline V gene sequence: CDR1 SSHAT, CDR2 FNYEAQ (reference sequence). This CDR3 spans 14 amino acids. V lost 3 bases and J 0 bases, leaving 9 bases between the germline ends. Here the CDR3 reads CASSLLTDSYEQYF. The CDR3 DNA follows: TGTGCCAGCAGCTTGTTGACAGACTCCTACGAGCAGTACTTC.

This chain connects TRBV11-2 to TRBJ2-7; D gene ambiguous. V shed 3 bases and J shed 2 bases, with 8 bases lying between them. This CDR3 comprises 13 residues. Germline V gene lookup returns CDR1 SGHAT and CDR2 FQNNGV. CDR3 in amino acids: CASSFGGAYEQYF. CDR3 sequence (DNA): TGTGCCAGCAGCTTTGGCGGCGCCTACGAGCAGTACTTC.

The chain joins TRBV15 to TRBJ1-1, with 7 positions matching TRBD1. The CDR3 totals 13 residues. The J segment lost 5 bases and the V segment lost 9 bases, leaving 9 bases of the junction unmatched. The germline V gene has CDR1 LNHNV and CDR2 YYDKDF (reference sequence). The CDR3 sequence: CATSHRGGTEAFF. The CDR3 DNA reads as TGTGCCACGTCGCACAGGGGTGGGACTGAAGCTTTCTTT.

Written as DNA, the CDR3 is TGTGCCAGCAGCTTAGCGACTAGCGGGCCTTGGGAGACCCAGTACTTC. The encoded protein is CASSLATSGPWETQYF. The chain links TRBV7-2 to TRBJ2-5, with 10 bases matching TRBD2. V shed 0 bases, J shed 5 bases, and the junction held 6 bases outside the gene matches. Germline CDR1 SGHTA, CDR2 FQGNSA. The CDR3 consists of 16 residues. Full variable domain (outside the CDR3, taken from reference TRBV7-2 and TRBJ2-5): GAGVSQSPSNKVTEKGKDVELRCDPISGHTALYWYRQSLGQGLEFLIYFQGNSAPDKSGLPSDRFSAERTGGSVSTLTIQRTQQEDSAVYLCASSLATSGPWETQYFGPGTRLLVL.

CDR3 coding DNA: TGTGCCAGCAGCTTAGGTCGCTACGAGCAGTACTTC. This codes for CASSLGRYEQYF. This rearrangement joins TRBV7-9 to TRBJ2-7, with unresolved D. The ends were cut back, 1 base at V and 3 bases at J, with 4 bases in the middle. The CDR3 loop spans 12 amino acids. Germline V gene lookup returns CDR1 SEHNR and CDR2 FQNEAQ (reference sequence).

The chain couples TRBV4-1 to TRBJ2-1; D is ambiguous. Germline V gene sequence: CDR1 MGHRA, CDR2 YSYEKL. V was clipped by 5 bases and J by 7 bases, with 12 bases between them. CDR3 length: 13 residues. The CDR3 spells CASSAPRSNEQFF. The CDR3 DNA sequence: TGCGCCAGCAGCGCCCCGCGGTCTAATGAGCAGTTCTTC.

The chain is built from TRBV2 and TRBJ2-3, with TRBD2 identical over 11 bases. With V trimmed by 3 bases and J by 2 bases, 4 bases remained unmatched. CDR1 is SNHLY and CDR2 is FYNNEI in the germline V gene. The CDR3 totals 16 residues. CDR3 nucleotide sequence: TGTGCCAGCAGTGATCTAGCGGGGGGCCCCACAGATACGCAGTATTTT. Translation gives CASSDLAGGPTDTQYF.

This chain links TRBV4-1 with TRBJ1-6; a weak D match, TRBD1 (6 bases). Germline V gene lookup returns CDR1 MGHRA and CDR2 YSYEKL. The CDR3 loop spans 16 amino acids. V was cut by 0 bases and J by 7 bases, with 13 bases left in between. In nucleotides, the CDR3 is TGCGCCAGCAGCCAAGATTACGGGACAATGAATTCACCCCTCCACTTT. This sequence encodes CASSQDYGTMNSPLHF.

The chain is built from TRBV30 and TRBJ2-3; D unresolved. This CDR3 is built from 14 residues. Germline lookup yields CDR1 GTSNPN and CDR2 SVGIG (reference sequence). With 2 bases removed from V and 4 bases from J, the gap between germline ends came to 13 bases. CDR3 bases: TGTGCCTGGAGTCCCACGACGGAGCCAGATACGCAGTATTTT. Encoded protein: CAWSPTTEPDTQYF.

The chain recombines TRBV9 with TRBJ2-1; 11 bases are shared with TRBD1. Per germline, CDR1 SGDLS and CDR2 YYNGEE. Trimming at V came to 3 bases and at J to 7 bases, leaving 9 bases not matched to a gene. This CDR3 contains 16 residues. The CDR3 DNA reads TGTGCCAGCAGCGCAAGTGGACAGGGGGCGGGAAATGAGCAGTTCTTC. Protein sequence: CASSASGQGAGNEQFF. Complete variable domain (other parts from reference TRBV9 and TRBJ2-1): DSGVTQTPKHLITATGQRVTLRCSPRSGDLSVYWYQQSLDQGLQFLIQYYNGEERAKGNILERFSAQQFPDLHSELNLSSLELGDSALYFCASSASGQGAGNEQFFGPGTRLTVL.

The rearrangement uses TRBV5-4 and TRBJ1-1; D call uncertain. The germline CDR1 and CDR2 sequences are SGHNT and YYREEE (reference sequence). V dropped 6 bases and J dropped 0 bases, with 15 bases sitting between them. The CDR3 is 15 amino acids. In DNA, the CDR3 is TGTGCCAGCACCCCGGGGTGGGGTTTGAACACTGAAGCTTTCTTT. Translation gives CASTPGWGLNTEAFF. Using reference TRBV5-4 and TRBJ1-1 for the parts outside the CDR3, the full variable domain is ETGVTQSPTHLIKTRGQQVTLRCSSQSGHNTVSWYQQALGQGPQFIFQYYREEENGRGNFPPRFSGLQFPNYSSELNVNALELDDSALYLCASTPGWGLNTEAFFGQGTRLTVV.

This clone appeared a few times. The chain recombines TRBV11-2 with TRBJ1-4; a possible D gene is TRBD1 (6 bases). The CDR3 length is 15 residues. V was cut by 5 bases and J by 7 bases, with 17 bases left in between. Germline CDR1 is SGHAT and CDR2 is FQNNGV. CDR3 sequence reads: CASSTGRRGGEKLFF. CDR3 sequence (DNA): TGTGCCAGCAGCACCGGACGAAGGGGGGGTGAAAAACTGTTTTTT.

The genes are TRBV29-1 and TRBJ2-1; 10 positions agree with TRBD1. The CDR3 has 18 amino acids. Germline loops: CDR1 SQVTM, CDR2 ANQGSEA. The V segment lost 3 bases and the J segment 0 bases; nucleotides outside the gene matches: 11. The CDR3 loop reads CSVDMGQGPQSSYNEQFF. For the CDR3, the DNA is TGCAGCGTTGATATGGGACAGGGGCCACAGAGCTCCTACAATGAGCAGTTCTTC.

By share of the sample, this clone is medium-sized (0.01 to 0.1%). The chain has TRBV28 and TRBJ1-1; TRBD1 matches at 8 bases. Germline CDR1 MDHEN, CDR2 SYDVKM. This CDR3 contains 16 residues. J gave up 0 bases and V 3 bases, and 6 bases lay outside the gene matches. CDR3: CASSLTGASMNTEAFF. The CDR3 DNA follows: TGTGCCAGCAGTTTGACAGGGGCGAGCATGAACACTGAAGCTTTCTTT. Full variable domain (rest looked up from reference TRBV28 and TRBJ1-1): DVKVTQSSRYLVKRTGEKVFLECVQDMDHENMFWYRQDPGLGLRLIYFSYDVKMKEKGDIPEGYSVSREKKERFSLILESASTNQTSMYLCASSLTGASMNTEAFFGQGTRLTVV.

The chain is built from TRBV9 and TRBJ2-1; the D gene is possibly TRBD1 (5 bases). Germline CDR1 SGDLS, CDR2 YYNGEE. The CDR3 sequence is 15 residues long. V lost 0 bases to trimming and J lost 4 bases, with 11 bases between them. CDR3 loop: CASSVVGARYNEQFF. The DNA for the CDR3 is TGTGCCAGCAGCGTAGTAGGGGCCCGGTACAATGAGCAGTTCTTC.

The V and J genes are TRBV7-6 and TRBJ2-1; TRBD2 might be the D (5 bases). The CDR3 is made up of 15 amino acids. Trimming left V 4 bases short and J 5 bases short, with 15 bases between. CDR1 SGHVS and CDR2 FNYEAQ come from the germline V gene. The CDR3 sequence is CASSSPLIAHNEQFF. CDR3 DNA: TGTGCCAGCAGCTCTCCCCTGATAGCGCACAATGAGCAGTTCTTC. Using reference TRBV7-6 and TRBJ2-1 for the parts outside the CDR3, the full variable domain is GAGVSQSPRYKVTKRGQDVALRCDPISGHVSLYWYRQALGQGPEFLTYFNYEAQQDKSGLPNDRFSAERPEGSISTLTIQRTEQRDSAMYRCASSSPLIAHNEQFFGPGTRLTVL.

V and J are TRBV4-3 and TRBJ2-7, with 8 bases matching TRBD2. V dropped 2 bases and J dropped 2; count of bases not matched to a gene: 5. From germline, CDR1 is LGHNA and CDR2 YSLEER. The CDR3 covers 15 residues. For the CDR3, the DNA is TGCGCCAGCAGCCAATCGGGGGGGAGGACCTACGAGCAGTACTTC. It is translated as CASSQSGGRTYEQYF.

This clone is classed as medium-sized (0.01 to 0.1%). The chain employs TRBV6-1 and TRBJ1-4, with no clear D. The V and J ends lost 1 base and 6 bases respectively, with 6 bases between them. Germline values: CDR1 MNHNS, CDR2 SASEGT. This CDR3 is 13 amino acids long. The CDR3 is CASSEVGDEKLFF. CDR3 in DNA: TGTGCCAGCAGTGAAGTCGGGGATGAAAAACTGTTTTTT.

The V and J genes are TRBV27 and TRBJ2-1; 7 bases are a match to TRBD2. This CDR3 is built from 15 residues. V dropped 4 bases and J dropped 7; count of bases not matched to a gene: 10. The germline V gene has CDR1 MNHEY and CDR2 SMNVEV (reference sequence). The CDR3 loop is CASSWSSGFSNEQFF. The CDR3 region has the DNA TGTGCCAGCAGTTGGTCTAGCGGTTTTTCAAATGAGCAGTTCTTC.

This clone is medium-sized within its sample. This chain links TRBV15 with TRBJ2-6, with 7 bases fitting TRBD1. The CDR3 totals 17 residues. The V gene's germline CDR1 is LNHNV and CDR2 YYDKDF (reference sequence). V lost 3 bases, J lost 0 bases, and 5 bases stayed unmatched. CDR3 nucleotide sequence: TGTGCCACCAGCAGTGGGACAGCCAGCTCTGGGGCCAACGTCCTGACTTTC. Amino acid sequence: CATSSGTASSGANVLTF.

This clone is categorized as medium-sized (0.01 to 0.1%). This chain connects TRBV2 to TRBJ2-1; a possible D gene is TRBD2 (5 bases). The CDR3 contains 17 residues. Germline V gives CDR1 SNHLY, CDR2 FYNNEI. The germline V and J ends were trimmed by 1 base and 7 bases, with 20 bases remaining between them. CDR3 in DNA: TGTGCCAGCAGTGAAGGTTTAGCGCCCTCGGGGAGAAATGAGCAGTTCTTC. As protein: CASSEGLAPSGRNEQFF. Together with reference TRBV2 and TRBJ2-1, the CDR3 gives the full variable domain: EPEVTQTPSHQVTQMGQEVILRCVPISNHLYFYWYRQILGQKVEFLVSFYNNEISEKSEIFDDQFSVERPDGSNFTLKIRSTKLEDSAMYFCASSEGLAPSGRNEQFFGPGTRLTVL.

This clone was observed a few times. The chain combines TRBV29-1 with TRBJ1-2; possibly TRBD1 for D (5 bases). This CDR3 comprises 12 residues. V was clipped by 4 bases and J by 8 bases, with 14 bases between them. The germline V gene has CDR1 SQVTM and CDR2 ANQGSEA. CDR3 region: CSVADNREGYTF. CDR3 nucleotide sequence: TGCAGCGTTGCGGACAACCGAGAGGGCTACACCTTC.

There are a few counts of this clone. The chain links TRBV28 to TRBJ2-1; TRBD2 matches at 11 bases. This CDR3 region has 19 residues. J gave up 0 bases and V 3 bases, and 10 bases lay outside the gene matches. Germline V gene sequence: CDR1 MDHEN, CDR2 SYDVKM. CDR3 sequence (DNA): TGTGCCAGCAGTTTCGGCCTAGCGGGGGGTTCCCCCTCCTACAATGAGCAGTTCTTC. It yields the protein CASSFGLAGGSPSYNEQFF.

The J gene is TRBJ1-5, the V gene TRBV28; the D gene is possibly TRBD1 (5 bases). Germline loops: CDR1 MDHEN, CDR2 SYDVKM. Trimming cost V 3 bases and J 6 bases, with 9 bases left between them. This CDR3 region has 13 residues. CDR3 sequence reads: CASSFGGSQPQHF. The CDR3 bases are TGTGCCAGCAGTTTTGGGGGGAGTCAGCCCCAGCATTTT.

This clone is medium-sized in the sample. The rearrangement joins TRBV2 to TRBJ1-4; no clear D. Germline V gene lookup returns CDR1 SNHLY and CDR2 FYNNEI. There are 14 residues in the CDR3. V was clipped by 5 bases and J by 7 bases, with 14 bases between them. CDR3 protein: CASSIWEGAEKLFF. Here the CDR3 DNA reads TGTGCCAGCAGTATATGGGAGGGAGCTGAAAAACTGTTTTTT.

J is TRBJ2-1 and V is TRBV1; TRBD2, the table's D call, was not compared with the DNA. TRBV1 has pseudogene status. The CDR3 is made up of 17 amino acids. The CDR3 is CTSSQDLTSGYYNEQFF. For the CDR3, the DNA is TGCACCAGCAGCCAAGACCTCACTAGCGGATACTACAATGAGCAGTTCTTC.

The chain combines TRBV7-9 with TRBJ1-4; D uncertain. CDR1 and CDR2 (germline): SEHNR, FQNEAQ (reference sequence). The CDR3 totals 14 residues. The V end was cut by 6 bases, the J end by 3 bases, with 11 bases between. CDR3 sequence: CASRSPLANEKLFF. In nucleotides, the CDR3 is TGTGCCAGCAGGAGCCCCTTGGCTAATGAAAAACTGTTTTTT.